The rows below give T cell receptor beta chains drawn from one sample of a study of OX40 agonist ivuxolimab in advanced cancers. Sequenced by immunoSEQ multiplex PCR; TCRdb stores in-frame clones only, minus some. The data contain around 70,000 clones, around 93% of them singletons. Sequencing was performed on CD4+ or CD8+ T cells sorted from blood, taken in a trial of the OX40 agonist ivuxolimab. These receptors were obtained from an adult with an advanced solid tumor such as melanoma, head and neck, liver or kidney cancer. The CDR3 runs from the conserved cysteine through the conserved F or W. A D gene is named only where the DNA matches it firmly. Clone size is stated in some rows and not others, as once, few, many or a class when expanded.

TRBV19	TRBJ2-2	NA	NA	CASSLKGVISGELFF	TGTGCCAGTAGTCTCAAAGGGGTTATATCCGGGGAGCTGTTTTTT
TRBV10-3	TRBJ2-3	TRBD1	NA	CAISERDRDADTQYF	TGTGCCATCAGTGAGAGGGACAGGGACGCAGATACGCAGTATTTT
TRBV2	TRBJ1-1	NA	once	CASSDVGGTEAFF	TGTGCCAGCAGTGATGTGGGGGGCACTGAAGCTTTCTTT
TRBV18	TRBJ1-3	NA	once	CASSPLDTWSAGNTIYF	TGTGCCAGCTCACCACTTGACACTTGGTCCGCTGGAAACACCATATATTTT
TRBV29-1	TRBJ2-5	TRBD1	NA	CSVSGQGGETQYF	TGCAGCGTTAGCGGACAGGGCGGTGAGACCCAGTACTTC
TRBV19	TRBJ2-1	TRBD2	once	CASSPPGLAGRFF	TGTGCCAGTAGTCCTCCGGGACTAGCGGGACGGTTCTTC
TRBV9	TRBJ2-1	TRBD2	NA	CASNGAGGSSYNEQFF	TGTGCCAGCAATGGGGCGGGAGGGAGCTCCTACAATGAGCAGTTCTTC
TRBV7-9	TRBJ1-5	NA	NA	CASSFDRFNQPQHF	TGTGCCAGCAGCTTTGACAGGTTCAATCAGCCCCAGCATTTT
TRBV7-9	TRBJ2-2	NA	few	CASSTSPTGELFF	TGTGCCAGCAGCACCAGTCCCACCGGGGAGCTGTTTTTT
TRBV4-1	TRBJ1-4	NA	few	CASSQGMAGEKLFF	TGCGCCAGCAGCCAAGGAATGGCAGGGGAAAAACTGTTTTTT
TRBV19	TRBJ1-4	NA	NA	CASKLETATNEKLFF	TGTGCCAGTAAGTTAGAGACGGCAACTAATGAAAAACTGTTTTTT
TRBV5-6	TRBJ1-2	TRBD1	NA	CASSLPTGDYGYTF	TGTGCCAGCAGCTTGCCGACAGGGGACTATGGCTACACCTTC
TRBV18	TRBJ2-5	NA	NA	CASSPPNNQETQYF	TGTGCCAGCTCACCACCCAACAACCAAGAGACCCAGTACTTC
TRBV30	TRBJ1-3	TRBD1	NA	CAWSPPGTEGSHSGNTIYF	TGTGCCTGGAGTCCCCCGGGGACAGAGGGTTCTCACTCTGGAAACACCATATATTTT
TRBV30	TRBJ2-1	TRBD2	NA	CAWLAGASYNEQFF	TGTGCCTGGCTAGCGGGGGCTTCCTACAATGAGCAGTTCTTC
TRBV19	TRBJ2-7	NA	NA	CASSIGAGTYEQYF	TGTGCCAGTAGTATAGGTGCAGGCACCTACGAGCAGTACTTC
TRBV5-4	TRBJ2-1	NA	NA	CASSLSGRVGDNEQFF	TGTGCCAGCAGCTTGTCGGGCAGGGTAGGAGACAATGAGCAGTTCTTC
TRBV6-1	TRBJ1-2	NA	NA	CASSRHTGENYGYTF	TGTGCCAGCAGTAGACACACAGGCGAAAACTATGGCTACACCTTC
TRBV4-1	TRBJ1-6	NA	once	CASSPGSLSSYNSPLHF	TGCGCCAGCAGCCCGGGATCCCTGAGCTCCTATAATTCACCCCTCCACTTT
TRBV14	TRBJ1-1	TRBD1	NA	CASSQVTGGTEAFF	TGTGCCAGCAGCCAGGTCACAGGGGGCACTGAAGCTTTCTTT
TRBV5-1	TRBJ2-7	NA	once	CASSDAEYEQYF	TGCGCCAGCAGCGACGCTGAGTACGAGCAGTACTTC
TRBV29-1	TRBJ2-2	TRBD2	once	CSVVSGGGGELFF	TGCAGCGTGGTTAGCGGGGGAGGCGGGGAGCTGTTTTTT
TRBV6-6	TRBJ1-2	NA	NA	CASSYPMAGPSYTF	TGTGCCAGCAGTTACCCCATGGCAGGGCCGAGCTACACCTTC
TRBV2	TRBJ2-3	TRBD1	NA	CASSKRTGVGTDTQYF	TGTGCCAGCAGCAAAAGGACAGGGGTTGGCACAGATACGCAGTATTTT
TRBV7-9	TRBJ2-5	NA	NA	CASSSTVQETQYF	TGTGCCAGCAGCTCGACCGTACAAGAGACCCAGTACTTC
TRBV11-3	TRBJ1-3	NA	NA	CASSFGGEGNTIYF	TGTGCCAGCAGCTTCGGAGGGGAAGGAAACACCATATATTTT
TRBV5-4	TRBJ2-5	NA	NA	CASSLGGTQYF	TGTGCCAGCAGCTTAGGGGGGACCCAGTACTTC
TRBV30	TRBJ1-1	NA	NA	CAWRGIKDMNTEAFF	TGTGCCTGGAGGGGGATCAAAGACATGAACACTGAAGCTTTCTTT
TRBV11-3	TRBJ2-5	NA	NA	CASSLGVVREQETQYF	TGTGCCAGCAGCTTAGGCGTAGTCAGAGAACAAGAGACCCAGTACTTC
TRBV18	TRBJ1-1	NA	few	CASSPIRDEAFF	TGTGCCAGCTCACCAATTCGGGATGAAGCTTTCTTT
TRBV19	TRBJ1-2	NA	NA	CASSILQGHGYTF	TGTGCCAGTAGTATCCTCCAGGGGCATGGCTACACCTTC